These 21 T cell receptor beta chains came from one sample sequenced in a study of T cell clonality in common variable immunodeficiency. Here immunoSEQ multiplex PCR was the method, and the copy in TCRdb shows in-frame clones only, minus some. This sample comprises about 47,000 clones, none seen once only. The sequenced material came from peripheral blood mononuclear cells. The receptors were gathered from a person aged 18 to 75 in good health.

This clone was picked up many times. The read comes to an end 3 residues before the CDR3 does, leaving the germline J gene to fill in the end. The V and J genes are TRBV11-2 and TRBJ1-5, with 10 positions matching TRBD1. V lost 5 bases, J lost 5 bases, and 6 bases stayed unmatched. CDR1 and CDR2 (germline): SGHAT, FQNNGV. There are 15 residues in the CDR3. Incomplete CDR3 DNA: TGTGCCAGCAGCAAAGACAGGGGGCTGGATCAGCCC. Residues: CASSKDRGLDQP. The whole CDR3 is CASSKDRGLDQPQHF. The whole variable domain, filled in from reference TRBV11-2 and TRBJ1-5, reads EAGVAQSPRYKIIEKRQSVAFWCNPISGHATLYWYQQILGQGPKLLIQFQNNGVVDDSQLPKDRFSAERLKGVDSTLKIQPAKLEDSAVYLCASSKDRGLDQPQHFGDGTRLSIL.

This clone was counted between two and nine times. The read terminates 3 residues before the CDR3 end, so the remaining end is supplied by the germline J gene. The V call is TRBV18, the J call TRBJ1-2; TRBD1 might be the D (6 bases). Germline V CDR1 and CDR2: KGHSH, LQKENI. CDR3 size: 13 residues. The CDR3 is CASSPDRNYDYTF. Partial CDR3 DNA: TGTGCCAGCTCACCCGACAGGAACTACGAC.

At least ten counts were recorded for this clone. The CDR3 end is not reached by the read, which stops 3 residues before it; the germline J gene fills it in. The genes are TRBV19 and TRBJ1-2; D is uncertain. Germline V gives CDR1 LNHDA, CDR2 SQIVND (reference sequence). V lost 8 bases and J 0 bases, leaving 7 bases between the germline ends. CDR3 length: 12 amino acids. CDR3 DNA, as far as it was read: TGTGCCAGTGGCCCCCCTAACTATGGC. Its protein is CASGPPNYG. The whole CDR3 protein is CASGPPNYGYTF.

This clone has just a few counts. The read halts 3 residues ahead of the CDR3 end, with the missing end drawn from the germline J gene. The chain couples TRBV6-1 to TRBJ1-2; perhaps TRBD1 as D (5 bases). Germline-derived CDR1 and CDR2 are MNHNS and SASEGT. The CDR3 loop spans 15 amino acids. CDR3 DNA (partial): TGTGCCAGCAGTGCAACTAGCGGGGACTACAATGAC. Translation gives CASSATSGDYND. The whole CDR3 protein is CASSATSGDYNDYTF.

This clone was detected ten times or more. The read is 3 residues too short to cover the CDR3 end, so that end is filled in from the germline J gene. The V call is TRBV5-6, the J call TRBJ2-1, with 7 nucleotides matching TRBD1. The V and J ends lost 2 bases and 6 bases, in that order; junction bases with no gene match: 8. The germline gives CDR1 SGHDT, CDR2 YYEEEE. CDR3 length: 15 residues. The CDR3 protein is CASSLSDRAFNEQFF. The covered CDR3 bases are TGTGCCAGCAGCTTATCCGACAGGGCATTCAATGAG.

On this clone: The read ends 3 residues shy of where the CDR3 ends; the end is completed using the germline J gene. The sample contains more than one DNA sequence encoding this CDR3. V is TRBV18 and J is TRBJ2-1; D unclear. The CDR3 spans 16 residues. The V and J ends lost 6 bases and 0 bases respectively, with 15 bases between them. Germline loops: CDR1 KGHSH, CDR2 LQKENI. CDR3 sequence: CASSPPNGLSYNEQFF. The covered CDR3 bases are TGTGCCAGCTCCCCCCCCAACGGTCTCTCCTACAATGAG.

This clone was seen repeatedly, ten times or more. The CDR3 extends 3 residues past the end of the read, so its final part is completed from the germline J gene. The V call is TRBV5-4, the J call TRBJ1-3, with TRBD1 as a possible D gene (6 bases). Trimming took 1 base from V and 3 from J, leaving 14 bases between them. The germline V gene encodes CDR1 SGHNT and CDR2 YYREEE (reference sequence). The CDR3 is 16 residues long. The CDR3 DNA, read in part, is TGTGCCAGCAGCTTGATTGGGGGCGCGAGTGGAAACACC. It is translated as CASSLIGGASGNT. The CDR3, in full, reads CASSLIGGASGNTIYF. Drawing the rest from reference TRBV5-4 and TRBJ1-3, the complete variable domain is ETGVTQSPTHLIKTRGQQVTLRCSSQSGHNTVSWYQQALGQGPQFIFQYYREEENGRGNFPPRFSGLQFPNYSSELNVNALELDDSALYLCASSLIGGASGNTIYFGEGSWLTVV.

This clone was seen repeatedly, ten times or more. The read ends 3 residues shy of where the CDR3 ends; the end is completed using the germline J gene. This chain joins TRBV29-1 and TRBJ1-2; the D gene is possibly TRBD1 (5 bases). The V and J ends lost 6 bases and 4 bases respectively, with 15 bases between them. Germline CDR1 SQVTM, CDR2 ANQGSEA. CDR3 length: 13 residues. CDR3 DNA (partial): TGCAGCGTACATAGCAGGGCAGGCTATGGC. It encodes CSVHSRAGYG. The whole CDR3 protein reads CSVHSRAGYGYTF.

This clone showed up many times. The CDR3 end lies 3 residues beyond the end of the read and is filled in from the germline J gene. J is TRBJ2-1 and V is TRBV15, with D possibly being TRBD2 (6 bases). Per germline, CDR1 LNHNV and CDR2 YYDKDF (reference sequence). The V end was cut by 4 bases, the J end by 7 bases, with 17 bases between. CDR3 size: 15 residues. CDR3 sequence: CATSKDPGTQNEQFF. Partial CDR3 DNA: TGTGCCACCAGCAAGGACCCCGGGACTCAGAATGAG. Using reference TRBV15 and TRBJ2-1 for the parts outside the CDR3, the full variable domain is DAMVIQNPRYQVTQFGKPVTLSCSQTLNHNVMYWYQQKSSQAPKLLFHYYDKDFNNEADTPDNFQSRRPNTSFCFLDIRSPGLGDTAMYLCATSKDPGTQNEQFFGPGTRLTVL.

Notes on this clone: The read ends 3 residues shy of where the CDR3 ends; the end is completed using the germline J gene. V and J are TRBV10-2 and TRBJ1-5, with TRBD1 matching over 9 bases. CDR1 WSHSY and CDR2 SAAADI come from the germline V gene. V gave up 4 bases and J gave up 0 bases; unmatched junction bases: 13. The CDR3 runs to 19 residues. CDR3: CASSVGRTGAYHSNQPQHF. Incomplete CDR3 DNA: TGCGCCAGCAGTGTCGGGCGGACAGGGGCGTACCATAGCAATCAGCCC.

This clone has ten or more counts. Read data end 3 residues before the CDR3 end; the end is taken from the germline J gene. The genes are TRBV7-2 and TRBJ2-1; TRBD1 might be the D (6 bases). With 5 bases removed from V and 2 bases from J, the gap between germline ends came to 10 bases. The germline V gene encodes CDR1 SGHTA and CDR2 FQGNSA. This CDR3 spans 14 amino acids. Incomplete CDR3 DNA: TGTGCCAGCAGCCCCCGGACAGCCTACAATGAG. Translating it yields CASSPRTAYNE. The full CDR3 reads CASSPRTAYNEQFF.

This clone was seen at least ten times. The CDR3 end lies 3 residues beyond the end of the read and is filled in from the germline J gene. This chain uses TRBV20-1 with TRBJ1-2; weak D call: TRBD1 (6 bases). Germline assignment: CDR1 DFQATT and CDR2 SNEGSKA (reference sequence). This CDR3 comprises 11 residues. CDR3 loop: CSARDITGYTF. The CDR3 bases that were read are TGCAGTGCAAGGGACATCACGGGC.

This clone came up many times. Sequencing ends 3 residues short of the CDR3 end; the germline J gene provides the rest. The chain uses TRBV28 and TRBJ2-7; TRBD2 matches at 11 bases. The CDR3 is made up of 17 amino acids. Trimming cost V 2 bases and J 4 bases; bases outside gene matches: 10. Germline assignment: CDR1 MDHEN and CDR2 SYDVKM. The CDR3 reads CASSLELAGVRLYEQYF. The sequenced CDR3 bases are TGTGCCAGCAGTTTAGAACTAGCGGGAGTACGTCTATACGAG.

This clone was seen at least ten times. Incomplete CDR3 DNA: TGTGCCAGCAGTTCCCCGGACAGAAACTACGAG. Amino acid sequence: CASSSPDRNYE. The whole CDR3 reads CASSSPDRNYEQYF. V usage is TRBV27 and J usage is TRBJ2-7; possibly TRBD1 for D (6 bases). The observed sequence ends 3 residues before the CDR3 terminus, with the missing tail filled in from the germline J gene. The CDR3 runs to 14 residues. Deletions cut 4 bases from V and 3 bases from J, with 13 bases between. Germline CDR1 reads MNHEY; CDR2 reads SMNVEV (reference sequence).

This clone was seen many times. The DNA ends 3 residues before the CDR3 does, and the rest of the CDR3 is filled in from the germline J gene. J is TRBJ1-1 and V is TRBV19; 11 positions agree with TRBD1. V lost 6 bases and J lost 0; bases outside the gene matches: 6. Germline lookup yields CDR1 LNHDA and CDR2 SQIVND (reference sequence). There are 16 residues in the CDR3. The CDR3 protein is CASSWGQGEMNTEAFF. The sequenced part of the CDR3 DNA is TGTGCCAGTAGCTGGGGACAGGGGGAAATGAACACTGAA.

This clone came up many times. The CDR3 end lies 3 residues beyond the end of the read and is filled in from the germline J gene. This sequence joins TRBV18 and TRBJ2-5, with D perhaps TRBD1 (5 bases). The CDR3 length is 13 residues. V was shortened by 2 bases and J by 3 bases, with 7 bases between the two germline ends. CDR1 and CDR2 from the germline V gene are KGHSH and LQKENI. CDR3 residues: CASSPGAKETQYF. The part of the CDR3 DNA that was read is TGTGCCAGCTCACCAGGGGCGAAAGAGACC.

The sample holds many counts of this clone. The CDR3 is cut off 3 residues early in the read; its end comes from the germline J gene. The same CDR3 arises from other DNA sequences in this sample as well. The genes are TRBV7-2 and TRBJ2-3; 8 nucleotides line up with TRBD1. Trimming took 3 bases from V and 3 from J; bases not matched to a gene: 5. Per the germline V gene, CDR1 is SGHTA and CDR2 is FQGNSA. The CDR3 spans 15 residues. The CDR3 sequence is CASSFLGQGTDTQYF. Partial CDR3 DNA: TGTGCCAGCAGCTTTCTAGGACAGGGAACAGATACG.

This clone has a count of ten or more. The read gets to within 3 residues of the CDR3 end, and the germline J gene fills in the rest. The chain uses TRBV9 and TRBJ2-7; D is unresolved. CDR3 length equals 12 residues. V lost 0 bases to trimming and J lost 3 bases, with 4 bases between them. The germline V gene encodes CDR1 SGDLS and CDR2 YYNGEE. This chain's CDR3 is CASSVVFYEQYF. The CDR3 bases that were read are TGTGCCAGCAGCGTAGTCTTCTACGAG.

This clone was detected many times. The missing CDR3 end, 3 residues past where the read stops, is filled in from the germline J gene. This chain joins TRBV6-2 or TRBV6-3 and TRBJ2-5; 9 bases are a match to TRBD1. The V segment lost 0 bases and the J segment 2 bases; nucleotides outside the gene matches: 4. The length of the CDR3 is 16 residues. The germline gives CDR1 MNHEY, CDR2 SVGEGT. The CDR3 DNA, read in part, is TGTGCCAGCAGTTACTCGTATGACAGGGGGCAAGAGACC. It specifies CASSYSYDRGQET. The whole CDR3 protein reads CASSYSYDRGQETQYF.

This clone has at least ten counts. The CDR3 extends 3 residues past the end of the read, so its final part is completed from the germline J gene. The rearrangement joins TRBV30 to TRBJ2-5, with a weak D call TRBD2 (6 bases). Trimming pared 2 bases from V and 4 bases from J, leaving 23 bases between. Per the germline V gene, CDR1 is GTSNPN and CDR2 is SVGIG (reference sequence). The CDR3 sequence is 17 residues long. The CDR3 sequence: CAWSRSRAGTRGETQYF. CDR3 DNA, as far as it was read: TGTGCCTGGAGTAGATCCCGAGCGGGCACACGAGGAGAGACC.

About this clone itself: Read coverage stops 3 residues before the CDR3 terminus; the germline J gene supplies the remainder. The gene calls are TRBV27 and TRBJ2-7; 9 bases are shared with TRBD1. V lost 5 bases, J lost 5 bases, and 10 bases stayed unmatched. Per germline, CDR1 MNHEY and CDR2 SMNVEV (reference sequence). The CDR3 consists of 15 residues. Partial CDR3 DNA: TGTGCCAGCAGTCCCCGACAGGGGGATTTCCACGAG. This encodes CASSPRQGDFHE. The CDR3, in full, reads CASSPRQGDFHEQYF.